This T cell receptor (beta chain) was sequenced for a study of blood T cell repertoires in COVID-19. Study-wide context: The United States, Italy and Spain supplied acute and convalescent COVID-19 samples. Sample material is recorded as cDNA or gDNA derived from T cells, B-cell-depleted T cells, or PBMCs.

Authors' processing steps: Estimation of nucleated cell counts was performed using reference gene primer amplification. The protocol was immunoSEQ multiplex PCR, while the TCRdb copy is restricted to in-frame clones and leaves out a portion. The D gene and trimming were derived from the DNA, and the V and J assignments and clone size from that table. The sample consists of under 140,000 clones, roughly four fifths of them appearing once. Trimming removed 4 bases at V and 8 bases at J, with 14 bases between. From germline, CDR1 is MNHEY and CDR2 SVGEGT. This CDR3 has 14 residues. Sequences were obtained from peripheral blood. This chain links TRBV6-2 or TRBV6-3 with TRBJ1-4; D may be TRBD1 (5 bases). The clonotype was recovered from a woman aged 55-70 years with acute or convalescent COVID-19. This chain's CDR3 is CASSWQGFLEKLFF. The CDR3 DNA reads TGTGCCAGCAGTTGGCAGGGTTTTTTGGAAAAACTGTTTTTT.